Presented here are 13 T cell receptor beta chains from one specimen sequenced in a study of cytomegalovirus exposure and HLA in healthy donors. Vbeta (60) and Jbeta (13) primers were used in the PCR. Only in-frame clones appear in the TCRdb table, and some are missing; sequencing was by immunoSEQ multiplex PCR. This sample has about 200,000 clones, with 81% found just once. The specimen sequenced was PBMCs. The source is a man aged 18-30 years in good health and CMV-seronegative.

The CDR3, as DNA: TGTGCCAGCAACCAGCGGGAGACTCCAGGACTTCAAGGGCCAGATACGCAGTATTTT. Its protein is CASNQRETPGLQGPDTQYF. The chain recombines TRBV5-4 with TRBJ2-3; TRBD2 matches 8 bases. CDR1 is SGHNT and CDR2 is YYREEE in the germline V gene (reference sequence). Unmatched junction bases numbered 22, after V lost 6 bases and J lost 4 bases. The CDR3 extends over 19 amino acids.

This clone was found once. V and J are TRBV6-6 and TRBJ1-2; no firm D call. Trimming took off 0 bases at V and 8 bases at J, with 10 bases between the two ends. Looked up from germline, CDR1 is MNHNY and CDR2 is SVGAGI (reference sequence). The CDR3 consists of 13 residues. CDR3 nucleotide sequence: TGTGCCAGCAGTTACTCTCCGGGGAGCGGCTACACCTTC. It translates to CASSYSPGSGYTF.

The chain links TRBV19 to TRBJ1-6, with 7 positions matching TRBD1. V gave up 6 bases and J gave up 6 bases; unmatched junction bases: 11. This CDR3 comprises 16 residues. Germline assignment: CDR1 LNHDA and CDR2 SQIVND (reference sequence). The CDR3 protein is CASRGTGDFSNSPLHF. CDR3 bases: TGTGCCAGTAGGGGCACAGGGGATTTTAGTAATTCACCCCTCCACTTT.

The V and J genes are TRBV4-2 and TRBJ2-3; 9 nucleotides match TRBD2. V shed 6 bases, J shed 2 bases, and the junction held 6 bases outside the gene matches. Germline V CDR1 and CDR2: LGHNA, YNFKEQ. This CDR3 spans 15 amino acids. The chain's CDR3 is CASRGREGPTDTQYF. The CDR3 bases are TGTGCCAGCAGGGGGCGGGAGGGCCCCACAGATACGCAGTATTTT.

The chain employs TRBV18 and TRBJ1-1, with D maybe TRBD1 (6 bases). V shed 2 bases and J shed 0 bases, with 10 bases lying between them. The CDR3 has 15 amino acids. The germline gives CDR1 KGHSH, CDR2 LQKENI. CDR3 residues: CASSPSGQLNTEAFF. As DNA, the CDR3 is TGTGCCAGCTCACCATCCGGACAGTTGAACACTGAAGCTTTCTTT.

This clone was seen a few times. The V and J genes are TRBV29-1 and TRBJ1-1; the match to TRBD1 covers 9 bases. With 7 bases clipped from V and 4 bases from J, the junction kept 7 bases outside the gene matches. This CDR3 comprises 13 residues. CDR1 and CDR2 from the germline V gene are SQVTM and ANQGSEA. In nucleotides, the CDR3 is TGCAGCGGCAACAGGGGGCTGGGCACTGAAGCTTTCTTT. Protein sequence: CSGNRGLGTEAFF. Looking up the rest from reference TRBV29-1 and TRBJ1-1 gives the full variable domain: SAVISQKPSRDICQRGTSLTIQCQVDSQVTMMFWYRQQPGQSLTLIATANQGSEATYESGFVIDKFPISRPNLTFSTLTVSNMSPEDSSIYLCSGNRGLGTEAFFGQGTRLTVV.

The rearrangement uses TRBV4-2 and TRBJ1-5, with a possible D match to TRBD1 (5 bases). The germline CDR1 and CDR2 sequences are LGHNA and YNFKEQ. V was shortened by 0 bases and J by 1 base, with 19 bases between the two germline ends. The CDR3 is made up of 19 amino acids. CDR3 region: CASSQDRGRGERSNQPQHF. DNA for the CDR3: TGTGCCAGCAGCCAAGATCGGGGGAGGGGCGAACGGAGCAATCAGCCCCAGCATTTT.

The chain recombines TRBV2 with TRBJ1-4, with unresolved D. Deletions cut 4 bases from V and 3 bases from J, with 12 bases between. Germline lookup yields CDR1 SNHLY and CDR2 FYNNEI. The CDR3 runs 15 residues. The chain's CDR3 is CASSVVGGSNEKLFF. DNA of the CDR3: TGTGCCAGCAGTGTGGTCGGAGGGTCTAATGAAAAACTGTTTTTT.

This clone has only one observation. V gene TRBV4-1 combines with J gene TRBJ1-1; D is unclear. This CDR3 is built from 16 residues. V was pared by 1 base and J by 4 bases, with 16 bases between. The germline CDR1 and CDR2 sequences are MGHRA and YSYEKL. The CDR3 DNA sequence: TGCGCCAGCAGCCAAGGGAGGTTAGGATTGTCCACTGAAGCTTTCTTT. This sequence encodes CASSQGRLGLSTEAFF.

The V call is TRBV4-3, the J call TRBJ1-5; D call uncertain. Germline V CDR1 and CDR2: LGHNA, YSLEER. The CDR3 sequence is 16 residues long. The V and J ends lost 0 bases and 3 bases respectively, with 12 bases between them. CDR3 region: CASSQEAGLLNQPQHF. The DNA of the CDR3 is TGCGCCAGCAGCCAAGAGGCAGGCTTACTCAATCAGCCCCAGCATTTT.

The chain links TRBV18 to TRBJ2-1; 13 bases line up with TRBD2. The CDR3 spans 20 residues. V lost 6 bases to trimming and J lost 2 bases; unmatched junction nucleotides: 16. CDR1 and CDR2 (germline): KGHSH, LQKENI. This CDR3 reads CASSRTGTSGRALTYNEQFF. CDR3 sequence (DNA): TGTGCCAGCTCTCGCACGGGAACTAGCGGGAGGGCCTTAACCTACAATGAGCAGTTCTTC.

The CDR3 DNA follows: TGTGCCAGCAGCTTAACGCTCGGTCAGCGGGGGTCGGGGGATACGCAGTATTTT. Protein product: CASSLTLGQRGSGDTQYF. The chain combines TRBV11-2 with TRBJ2-3; TRBD2 aligns across 8 bases. Germline CDR1 and CDR2: SGHAT and FQNNGV. This CDR3 contains 18 residues. V lost 2 bases to trimming and J lost 6 bases; unmatched junction nucleotides: 16.

The CDR3 DNA reads as TGCGCCAGCAGCTCCGGGAGGACGAACACCGGGGAGCTGTTTTTT. Translation: CASSSGRTNTGELFF. The chain links TRBV5-1 to TRBJ2-2; TRBD2 agrees at 7 bases. The V gene's germline CDR1 is SGHRS and CDR2 YFSETQ. The CDR3 totals 15 residues. Trimming removed 3 bases from V and 0 bases from J; junction bases left unmatched: 2.